This TCR beta chain derives from a study of glioma-infiltrating T cells. Germline CDR1 and CDR2: KGHSH and LQKENI. Trimming took 2 bases from V and 3 from J, leaving 17 bases between them. The CDR3 contains 16 residues. TCR alpha and beta CDR3 regions were amplified from RNA using iRepertoire nested multiplex PCR. Each CDR3 protein gets one entry after TCRdb re-called the multiplex PCR reads with MiXCR. The sample holds about 380,000 distinct CDR3 sequences, 41% seen once. This clonotype turned up a few times. The V and J genes are TRBV18 and TRBJ2-7, with D unclear. The sequence came from a human donor with low-grade glioma or glioblastoma, undergoing nonglioma brain surgery, or in good health (not recorded which). Sequenced sample: glioma tissue, nonneoplastic brain tissue, or PBMCs (not recorded which). CDR3 sequence: CASSPRGGALFYEQYF. CDR3 bases: TGTGCCAGCTCACCAAGAGGCGGTGCGTTGTTCTACGAGCAGTACTTC.